The source of this T cell receptor beta chain is a study of response to subunit inactivated influenza vaccine. General observations from the study: Few additional T cells are recruited per seasonal influenza vaccination, authors suggested.

This clonotype came up a few times. Its antigen is currently unknown. The CDR3 has 13 amino acids. V lost 5 bases to trimming and J lost 3 bases; unmatched junction nucleotides: 2. From germline, CDR1 is SGDLS and CDR2 YYNGEE. TCRdb re-called the RT-PCR reads with MiXCR, one entry per CDR3 protein. The sample has 450,000 to 500,000 distinct CDR3 sequences; 9.5% to 12% are singletons. The chain couples TRBV9 to TRBJ2-7, with 10 bases lining up with TRBD1. Sequenced here: PBMCs from blood, sampled about 6 weeks after vaccination. The origin of this receptor is a man aged 45-65 years who received an inactivated influenza vaccine. The CDR3 here is CASSGTGVYEQYF. In DNA form, the CDR3 reads TGTGCCAGCAGTGGGACAGGGGTCTACGAGCAGTACTTC.